This paragraph covers one T cell receptor beta chain sequence. Its antigen is as yet unknown. The sample comes from a study of T cell repertoires in cytomegalovirus infection. MiXCR, run by TCRdb on the reads, gives a single entry per CDR3 protein. This table holds 310,000 or so distinct CDR3 sequences, just under 25% found once. The CDR3 is made up of 15 amino acids. The V gene's germline CDR1 is LGHNA and CDR2 YNFKEQ. Unmatched junction bases numbered 0, after V lost 1 base and J lost 2 bases. The sample in question was cultured PBMCs, obtained from culture after CMV antigen stimulation. V is TRBV4-2 and J is TRBJ2-7, with 12 bases that match TRBD2. The sequence derives from a human donor in good health (CMV status not recorded). Some clones in this sample may be carry-over from other donors' samples. The chain's CDR3 is CASSQGTSGTYEQYF. DNA for the CDR3: TGTGCCAGCAGCCAAGGGACTAGCGGGACCTACGAGCAGTACTTC.